The 9 T cell receptor beta chains in this list originate from one sample, sequenced in a study of identical twins. TCRdb analysed the 5' RACE reads with MiXCR anew, one entry per CDR3 protein. Of around 1.7 million distinct CDR3 sequences detected, more than 30% appear once; the ten largest clones hold about 0.3%. Material: cord blood. These TCRs come from a newborn girl in good health.

This clonotype was detected only a few times. The genes are TRBV11-2 and TRBJ1-1, with 8 bases identical to TRBD1. Germline CDR1 SGHAT, CDR2 FQNNGV. There are 12 residues in the CDR3. V dropped 5 bases and J dropped 8; count of bases not matched to a gene: 4. The CDR3 loop is CASSRTGREAFF. In DNA form, the CDR3 reads TGTGCCAGCAGCCGGACAGGGCGCGAAGCTTTCTTT.

In its sample, this clonotype was seen a few times. This sequence joins TRBV20-1 and TRBJ1-2; D is ambiguous. Trimming left V 1 base short and J 5 bases short, with 14 bases between. This CDR3 is 14 amino acids long. Germline V gives CDR1 DFQATT, CDR2 SNEGSKA (reference sequence). The CDR3 region has the DNA TGCAGTGCTAGAGGAGGCAGTATCATGTATGGCTACACCTTC. It is translated as CSARGGSIMYGYTF.

There are a few counts of this clonotype. The J gene is TRBJ2-4, the V gene TRBV20-1; the D is unclear. The CDR3 has 14 amino acids. CDR1 and CDR2 (germline): DFQATT, SNEGSKA (reference sequence). V lost 3 bases, J lost 0 bases, and 9 bases lay in between. CDR3 bases: TGCAGTGCTAGGCGGTGGGAAGCCAAAAACATTCAGTACTTC. Protein product: CSARRWEAKNIQYF.

This clonotype was seen more than once but under ten times. The CDR3 spells CSAPGLGRLNSPLHF. The CDR3 coding sequence is TGCAGTGCCCCGGGACTGGGAAGGCTTAATTCACCCCTCCACTTT. The chain has TRBV20-1 and TRBJ1-6; D may be TRBD1 (5 bases). CDR1 and CDR2 (germline): DFQATT, SNEGSKA (reference sequence). V was clipped by 6 bases and J by 6 bases, with 18 bases between them. The CDR3 has 15 amino acids.

The V call is TRBV7-6, the J call TRBJ1-6, with D perhaps matching TRBD1 (5 bases). Germline V lookup: CDR1 SGHVS, CDR2 FNYEAQ. V was pared by 3 bases and J by 9 bases, with 12 bases between. CDR3 size: 14 residues. CDR3 sequence: CASSFPRVGSPLHF. The CDR3 nucleotides read TGTGCCAGCAGCTTTCCCAGGGTCGGTTCACCCCTCCACTTT.

Comment on this clonotype: Germline and junction disagree at one end, which may indicate a read error. The V and J genes are TRBV7-2 and TRBJ2-4; 9 bases fit TRBD1. The J call may not be correct, given that the DNA end is closer to TRBJ2-5. The CDR3 spans 15 residues. Germline lookup yields CDR1 SGHTA and CDR2 FQGNSA. CDR3 residues: CACSVTGTGQETQYF. The CDR3 DNA reads as TGTGCCTGCAGCGTTACCGGGACAGGGCAAGAGACCCAGTACTTC.

This clonotype was recorded at least ten times. The chain is built from TRBV28 and TRBJ2-7; D call uncertain. Trimming stripped 2 bases from V and 4 bases from J, with 6 bases between. This CDR3 region has 12 residues. Germline assignment: CDR1 MDHEN and CDR2 SYDVKM. The CDR3 is CASSLAEYEQYF. In nucleotides, the CDR3 is TGTGCCAGCAGTTTAGCGGAGTACGAGCAGTACTTC. The full variable domain, in which reference TRBV28 and TRBJ2-7 provide the parts outside the CDR3, is DVKVTQSSRYLVKRTGEKVFLECVQDMDHENMFWYRQDPGLGLRLIYFSYDVKMKEKGDIPEGYSVSREKKERFSLILESASTNQTSMYLCASSLAEYEQYFGPGTRLTVT.

This clonotype showed up just once. At one end the junction does not follow the germline gene, possibly because of a read error. The rearrangement uses TRBV28 and TRBJ1-4, with D uncertain. The CDR3 sequence is 14 residues long. The germline gives CDR1 MDHEN, CDR2 SYDVKM. CDR3: CASDWWVLNGKLFF. CDR3 nucleotides: TGTGCCAGCGACTGGTGGGTCTTAAATGGAAAACTGTTTTTT.

This clonotype was detected only a few times. The CDR3 DNA is TGTGCCAGCAGTTTACCAACAATTAGCGGGAGGGCCCACGAGCAGTACTTC. Translated: CASSLPTISGRAHEQYF. The chain links TRBV28 to TRBJ2-7; 11 bases agree with TRBD2. This CDR3 spans 17 amino acids. CDR1 and CDR2 (germline): MDHEN, SYDVKM. V dropped 2 bases and J dropped 5; count of bases not matched to a gene: 11.